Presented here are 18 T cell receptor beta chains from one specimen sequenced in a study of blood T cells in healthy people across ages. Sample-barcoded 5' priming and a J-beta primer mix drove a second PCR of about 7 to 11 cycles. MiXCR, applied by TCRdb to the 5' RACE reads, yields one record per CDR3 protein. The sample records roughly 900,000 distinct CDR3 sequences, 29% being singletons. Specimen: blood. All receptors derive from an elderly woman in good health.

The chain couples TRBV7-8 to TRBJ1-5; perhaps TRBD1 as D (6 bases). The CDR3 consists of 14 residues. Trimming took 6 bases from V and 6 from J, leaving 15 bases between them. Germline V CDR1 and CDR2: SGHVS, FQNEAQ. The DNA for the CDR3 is TGTGCCAGCAGTACGGACAGCGGGAGTCAGCCCCAGCATTTT. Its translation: CASSTDSGSQPQHF.

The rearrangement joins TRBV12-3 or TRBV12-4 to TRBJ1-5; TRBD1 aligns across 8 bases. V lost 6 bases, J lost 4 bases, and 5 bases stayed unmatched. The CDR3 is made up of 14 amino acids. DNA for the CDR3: TGTGCCAGCAGCCGGGACAGGAGAAATCAGCCCCAGCATTTT. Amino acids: CASSRDRRNQPQHF.

This CDR3 is CASVAPGDYGYTF. In nucleotides, the CDR3 is TGTGCCAGCGTAGCCCCAGGGGACTATGGCTACACCTTC. The rearrangement uses TRBV19 and TRBJ1-2, with D perhaps matching TRBD1 (6 bases). CDR1 and CDR2 (germline): LNHDA, SQIVND (reference sequence). CDR3 length: 13 residues. Deletions cut 9 bases from V and 3 bases from J, with 14 bases between. The variable domain in full, with the rest retrieved from reference TRBV19 and TRBJ1-2, is DGGITQSPKYLFRKEGQNVTLSCEQNLNHDAMYWYRQDPGQGLRLIYYSQIVNDFQKGDIAEGYSVSREKKESFPLTVTSAQKNPTAFYLCASVAPGDYGYTFGSGTRLTVV.

CDR3 region: CSASDGSYNEQFF. Here the CDR3 DNA reads TGCAGCGCATCGGACGGCTCCTACAATGAGCAGTTCTTC. V and J are TRBV29-1 and TRBJ2-1; no definite D call. The ends were cut back, 7 bases at V and 0 bases at J, with 10 bases in the middle. The CDR3 length is 13 residues. CDR1 and CDR2 from the germline V gene are SQVTM and ANQGSEA.

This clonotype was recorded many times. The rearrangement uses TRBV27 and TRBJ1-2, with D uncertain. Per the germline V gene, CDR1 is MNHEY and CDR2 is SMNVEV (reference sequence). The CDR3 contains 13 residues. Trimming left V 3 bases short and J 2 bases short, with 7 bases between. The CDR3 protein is CASSFRANYGYTF. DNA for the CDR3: TGTGCCAGCAGTTTCCGGGCGAACTATGGCTACACCTTC.

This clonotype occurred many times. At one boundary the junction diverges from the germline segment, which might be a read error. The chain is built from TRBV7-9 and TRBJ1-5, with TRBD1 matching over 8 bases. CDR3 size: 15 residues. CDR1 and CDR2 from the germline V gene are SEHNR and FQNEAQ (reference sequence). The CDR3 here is CASSPGTGRGQPQHF. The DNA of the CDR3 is TGCGCCAGCAGCCCCGGGACAGGACGAGGACAGCCCCAGCATTTT.

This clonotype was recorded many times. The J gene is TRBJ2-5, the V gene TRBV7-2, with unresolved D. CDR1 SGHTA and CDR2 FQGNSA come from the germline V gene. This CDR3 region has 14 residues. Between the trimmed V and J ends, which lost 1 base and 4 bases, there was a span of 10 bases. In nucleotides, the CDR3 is TGTGCCAGCAGCTTAGGGGTGGGTGGAGAGACCCAGTACTTC. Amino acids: CASSLGVGGETQYF.

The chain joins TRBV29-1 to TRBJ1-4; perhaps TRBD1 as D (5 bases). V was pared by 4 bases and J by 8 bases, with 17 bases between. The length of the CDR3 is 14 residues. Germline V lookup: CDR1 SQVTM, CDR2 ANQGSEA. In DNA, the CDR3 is TGCAGCGTTGGCGCAACTCACGGGGGGGAAAAACTGTTTTTT. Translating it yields CSVGATHGGEKLFF.

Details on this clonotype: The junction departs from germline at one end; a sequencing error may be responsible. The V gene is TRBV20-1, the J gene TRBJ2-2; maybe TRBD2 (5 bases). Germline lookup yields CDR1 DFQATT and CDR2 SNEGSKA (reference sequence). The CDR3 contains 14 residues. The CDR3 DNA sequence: TGCAGTGCTAAATGGAGGATCCACACCGGGGAGCGGTTTTTT. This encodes CSAKWRIHTGERFF.

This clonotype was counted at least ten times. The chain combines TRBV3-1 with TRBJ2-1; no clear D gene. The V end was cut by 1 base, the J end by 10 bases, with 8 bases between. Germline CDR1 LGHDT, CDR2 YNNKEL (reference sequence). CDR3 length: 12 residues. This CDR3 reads CASSQVAGEQFF. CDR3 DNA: TGTGCCAGCAGCCAAGTAGCCGGAGAGCAGTTCTTC.

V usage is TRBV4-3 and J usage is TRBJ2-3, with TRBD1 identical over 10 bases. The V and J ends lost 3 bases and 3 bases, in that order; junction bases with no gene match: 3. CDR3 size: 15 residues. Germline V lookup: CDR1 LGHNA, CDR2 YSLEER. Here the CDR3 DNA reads TGCGCCAGCAGCCACCGGGGACAGGGGACAGATACGCAGTATTTT. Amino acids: CASSHRGQGTDTQYF.

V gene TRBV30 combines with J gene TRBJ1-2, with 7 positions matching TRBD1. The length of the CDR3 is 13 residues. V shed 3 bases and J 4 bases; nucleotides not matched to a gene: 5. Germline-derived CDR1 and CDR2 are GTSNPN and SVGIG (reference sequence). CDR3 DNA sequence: TGTGCCTGGAGCAGGGGGGGACTCTATGGCTACACCTTC. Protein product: CAWSRGGLYGYTF.

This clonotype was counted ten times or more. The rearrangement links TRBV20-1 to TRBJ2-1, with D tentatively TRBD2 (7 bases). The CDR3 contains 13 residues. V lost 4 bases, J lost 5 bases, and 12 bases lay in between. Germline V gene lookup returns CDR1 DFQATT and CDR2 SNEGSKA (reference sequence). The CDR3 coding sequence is TGCAGTGCTACGGGGGGCCTCAACAATGAGCAGTTCTTC. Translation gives CSATGGLNNEQFF.

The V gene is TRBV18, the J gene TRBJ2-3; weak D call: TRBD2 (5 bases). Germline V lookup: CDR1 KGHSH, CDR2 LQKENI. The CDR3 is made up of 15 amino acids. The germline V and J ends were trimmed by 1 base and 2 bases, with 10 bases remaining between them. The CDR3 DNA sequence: TGTGCCAGCTCACCACAGAGGGTGGTCACAGATACGCAGTATTTT. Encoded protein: CASSPQRVVTDTQYF.

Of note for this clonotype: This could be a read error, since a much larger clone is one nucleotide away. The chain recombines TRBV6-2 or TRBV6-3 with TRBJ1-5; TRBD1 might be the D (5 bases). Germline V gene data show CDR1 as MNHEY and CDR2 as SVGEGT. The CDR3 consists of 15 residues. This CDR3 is CASRRSGYSDQPQHF. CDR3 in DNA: TGTGCCAGCAGACGATCAGGGTATAGCGATCAGCCCCAGCATTTT.

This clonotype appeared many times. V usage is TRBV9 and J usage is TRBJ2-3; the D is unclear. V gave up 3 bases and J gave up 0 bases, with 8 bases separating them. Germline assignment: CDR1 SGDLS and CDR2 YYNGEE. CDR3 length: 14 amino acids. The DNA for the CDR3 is TGTGCCAGCAGCGCCCATATTAGCACAGATACGCAGTATTTT. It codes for CASSAHISTDTQYF.

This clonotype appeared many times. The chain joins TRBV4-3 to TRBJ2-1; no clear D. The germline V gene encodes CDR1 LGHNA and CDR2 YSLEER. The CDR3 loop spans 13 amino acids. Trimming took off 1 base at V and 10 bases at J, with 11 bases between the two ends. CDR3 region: CASSQVERGEQFF. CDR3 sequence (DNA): TGCGCCAGCAGCCAAGTTGAGCGAGGCGAGCAGTTCTTC.

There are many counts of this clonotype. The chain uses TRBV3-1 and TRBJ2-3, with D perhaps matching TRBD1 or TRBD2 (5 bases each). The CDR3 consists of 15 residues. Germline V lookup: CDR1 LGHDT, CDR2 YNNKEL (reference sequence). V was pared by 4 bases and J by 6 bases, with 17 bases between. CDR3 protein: CASSLKSGAGDTQYF. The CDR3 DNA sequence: TGTGCCAGCAGCCTAAAATCCGGGGCAGGGGATACGCAGTATTTT.